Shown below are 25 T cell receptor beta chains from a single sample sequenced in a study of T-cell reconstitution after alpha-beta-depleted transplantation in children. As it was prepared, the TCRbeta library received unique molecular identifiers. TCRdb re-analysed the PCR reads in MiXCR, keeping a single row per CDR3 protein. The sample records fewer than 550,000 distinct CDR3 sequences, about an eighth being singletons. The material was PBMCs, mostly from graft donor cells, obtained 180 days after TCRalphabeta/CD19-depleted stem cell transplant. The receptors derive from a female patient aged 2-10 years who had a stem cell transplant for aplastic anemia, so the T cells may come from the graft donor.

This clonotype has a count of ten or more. CDR3 sequence: CASSFGQGYEQYF. The CDR3 bases are TGTGCCAGCAGCTTTGGACAGGGCTACGAGCAGTACTTC. The chain employs TRBV7-2 and TRBJ2-7; 8 bases align to TRBD1. The CDR3 covers 13 residues. The V and J ends lost 3 bases and 3 bases, in that order; junction bases with no gene match: 1. CDR1 SGHTA and CDR2 FQGNSA come from the germline V gene.

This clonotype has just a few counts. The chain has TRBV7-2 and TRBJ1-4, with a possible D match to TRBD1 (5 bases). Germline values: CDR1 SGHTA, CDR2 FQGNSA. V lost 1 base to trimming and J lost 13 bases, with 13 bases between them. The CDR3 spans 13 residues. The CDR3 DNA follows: TGTGCCAGCAGCTTAGTTGCGGCAGGGAGACTGTTTTTT. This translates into CASSLVAAGRLFF.

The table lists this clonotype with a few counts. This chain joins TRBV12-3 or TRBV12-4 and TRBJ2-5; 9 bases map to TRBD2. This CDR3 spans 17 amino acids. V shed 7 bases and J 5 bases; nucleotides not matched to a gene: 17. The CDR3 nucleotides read TGTGCCAGCACCCCTAGACCTCCGGGACTAGCTCACGAGACCCAGTACTTC. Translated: CASTPRPPGLAHETQYF.

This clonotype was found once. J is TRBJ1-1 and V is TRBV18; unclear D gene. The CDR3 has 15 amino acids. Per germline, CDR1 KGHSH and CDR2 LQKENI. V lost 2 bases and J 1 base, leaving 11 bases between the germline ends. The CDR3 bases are TGTGCCAGCTCACCAATCGGACCGGAGAACACTGAAGCTTTCTTT. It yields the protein CASSPIGPENTEAFF.

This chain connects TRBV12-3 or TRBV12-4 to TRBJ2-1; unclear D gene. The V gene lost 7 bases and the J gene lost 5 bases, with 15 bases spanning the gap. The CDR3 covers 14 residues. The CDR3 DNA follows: TGTGCCAGCACTTCGTCGCAGGCGAACAATGAGCAGTTCTTC. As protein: CASTSSQANNEQFF.

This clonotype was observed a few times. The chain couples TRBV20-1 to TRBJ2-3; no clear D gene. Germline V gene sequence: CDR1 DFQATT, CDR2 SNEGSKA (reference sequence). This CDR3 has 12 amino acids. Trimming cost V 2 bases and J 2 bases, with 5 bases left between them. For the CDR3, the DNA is TGCAGTGCTAGAAGGGCCACAGATACGCAGTATTTT. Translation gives CSARRATDTQYF.

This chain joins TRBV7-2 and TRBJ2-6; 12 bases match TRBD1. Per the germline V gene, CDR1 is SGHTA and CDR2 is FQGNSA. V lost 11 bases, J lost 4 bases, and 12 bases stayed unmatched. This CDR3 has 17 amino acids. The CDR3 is CAGGRDRGRRGANVLTF. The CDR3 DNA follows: TGTGCCGGTGGGCGGGACAGGGGGCGTCGAGGGGCCAACGTCCTGACTTTC.

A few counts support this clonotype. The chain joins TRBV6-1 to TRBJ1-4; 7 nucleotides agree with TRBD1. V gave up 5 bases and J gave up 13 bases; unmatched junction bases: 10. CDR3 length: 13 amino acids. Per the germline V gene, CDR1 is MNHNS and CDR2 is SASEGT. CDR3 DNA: TGTGCCAGCAGTCAGATCGGACAGGCGCGACTGTTTTTT. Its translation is CASSQIGQARLFF.

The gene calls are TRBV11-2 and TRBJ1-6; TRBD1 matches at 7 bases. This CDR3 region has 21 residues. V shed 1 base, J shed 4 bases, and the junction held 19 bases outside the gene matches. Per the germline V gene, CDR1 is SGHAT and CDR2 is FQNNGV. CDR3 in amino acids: CASSLVGPLKGAGYYNSPLHF. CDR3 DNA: TGTGCCAGCAGCTTAGTAGGCCCACTAAAGGGGGCAGGGTATTATAATTCACCCCTCCACTTT.

In DNA form, the CDR3 reads TGTGCCAGCAGCCGTACTAGCGCCACCTCCTACGAGCAGTACTTC. It is translated as CASSRTSATSYEQYF. V usage is TRBV7-2 and J usage is TRBJ2-7; 7 bases map to TRBD2. The CDR3 contains 15 residues. CDR1 and CDR2 from the germline V gene are SGHTA and FQGNSA. V lost 5 bases to trimming and J lost 0 bases; unmatched junction nucleotides: 7.

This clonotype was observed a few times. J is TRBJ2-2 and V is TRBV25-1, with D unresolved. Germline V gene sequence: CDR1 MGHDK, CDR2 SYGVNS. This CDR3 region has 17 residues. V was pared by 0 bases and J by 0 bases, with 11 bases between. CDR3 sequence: CASSEYNQRSNTGELFF. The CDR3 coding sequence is TGTGCCAGCAGTGAATATAATCAGCGTTCGAACACCGGGGAGCTGTTTTTT.

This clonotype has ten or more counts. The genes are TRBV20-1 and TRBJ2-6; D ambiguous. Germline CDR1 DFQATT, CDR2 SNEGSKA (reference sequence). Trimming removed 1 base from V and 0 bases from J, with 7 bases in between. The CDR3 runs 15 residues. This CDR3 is CSARVHGSGANVLTF. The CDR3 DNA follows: TGCAGTGCTAGAGTACACGGCTCTGGGGCCAACGTCCTGACTTTC.

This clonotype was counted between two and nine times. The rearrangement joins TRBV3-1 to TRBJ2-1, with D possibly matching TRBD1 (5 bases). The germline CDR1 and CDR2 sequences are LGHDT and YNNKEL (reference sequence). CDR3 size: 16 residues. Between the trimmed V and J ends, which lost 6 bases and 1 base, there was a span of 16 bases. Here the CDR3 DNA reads TGTGCCAGCAGTTATAGGGGCCAGGCTTCCTACAATGAGCAGTTCTTC. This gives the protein CASSYRGQASYNEQFF.

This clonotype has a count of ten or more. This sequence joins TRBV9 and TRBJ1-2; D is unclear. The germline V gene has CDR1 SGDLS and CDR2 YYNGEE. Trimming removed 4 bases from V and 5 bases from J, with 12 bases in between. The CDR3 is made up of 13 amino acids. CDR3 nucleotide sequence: TGTGCCAGCAGCCCTGGTCGGGAATATGGCTACACCTTC. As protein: CASSPGREYGYTF.

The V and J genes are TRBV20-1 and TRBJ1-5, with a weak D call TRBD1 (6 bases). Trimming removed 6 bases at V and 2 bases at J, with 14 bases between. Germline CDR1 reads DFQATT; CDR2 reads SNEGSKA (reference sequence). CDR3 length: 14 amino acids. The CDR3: CSAGEGGGNQPQHF. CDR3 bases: TGCAGTGCCGGCGAGGGGGGGGGCAATCAGCCCCAGCATTTT.

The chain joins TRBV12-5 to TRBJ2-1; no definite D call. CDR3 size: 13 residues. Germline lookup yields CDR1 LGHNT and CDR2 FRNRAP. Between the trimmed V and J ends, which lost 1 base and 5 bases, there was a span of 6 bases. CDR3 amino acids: CASGLDYNNEQFF. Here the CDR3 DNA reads TGTGCTAGTGGTTTGGATTACAACAATGAGCAGTTCTTC. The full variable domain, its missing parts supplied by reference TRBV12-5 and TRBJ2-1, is DARVTQTPRHKVTEMGQEVTMRCQPILGHNTVFWYRQTMMQGLELLAYFRNRAPLDDSGMPKDRFSAEMPDATLATLKIQPSEPRDSAVYFCASGLDYNNEQFFGPGTRLTVL.

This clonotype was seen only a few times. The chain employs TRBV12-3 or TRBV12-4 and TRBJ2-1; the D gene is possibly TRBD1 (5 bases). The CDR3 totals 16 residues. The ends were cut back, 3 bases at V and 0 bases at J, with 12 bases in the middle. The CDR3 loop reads CASSFGATSSYNEQFF. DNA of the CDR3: TGTGCCAGCAGTTTTGGGGCTACCAGCTCCTACAATGAGCAGTTCTTC.

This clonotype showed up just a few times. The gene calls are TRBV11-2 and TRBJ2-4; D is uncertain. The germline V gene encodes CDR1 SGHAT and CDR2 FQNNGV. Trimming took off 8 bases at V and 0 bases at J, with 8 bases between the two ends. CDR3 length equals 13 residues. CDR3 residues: CASRSLAKNIQYF. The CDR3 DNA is TGTGCCAGCCGGAGTTTAGCCAAAAACATTCAGTACTTC.

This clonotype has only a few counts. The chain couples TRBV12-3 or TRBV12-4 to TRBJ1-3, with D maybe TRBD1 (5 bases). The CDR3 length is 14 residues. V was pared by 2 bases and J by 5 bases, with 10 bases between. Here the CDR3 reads CASSLLGARNTIYF. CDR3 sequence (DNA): TGTGCCAGCAGTTTATTAGGGGCCCGAAACACCATATATTTT.

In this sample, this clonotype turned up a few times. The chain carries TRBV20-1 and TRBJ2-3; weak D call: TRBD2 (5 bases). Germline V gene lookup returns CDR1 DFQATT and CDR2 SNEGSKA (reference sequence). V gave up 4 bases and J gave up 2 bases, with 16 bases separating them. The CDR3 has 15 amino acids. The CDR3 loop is CSATTSGSLTDTQYF. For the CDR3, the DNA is TGCAGTGCTACCACCAGCGGAAGCCTCACAGATACGCAGTATTTT.

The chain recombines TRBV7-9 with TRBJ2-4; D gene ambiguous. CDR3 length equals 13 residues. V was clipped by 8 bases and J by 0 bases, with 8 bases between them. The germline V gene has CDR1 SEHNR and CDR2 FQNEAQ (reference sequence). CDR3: CASEEVAKNIQYF. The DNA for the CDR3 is TGTGCCAGCGAGGAAGTAGCCAAAAACATTCAGTACTTC.

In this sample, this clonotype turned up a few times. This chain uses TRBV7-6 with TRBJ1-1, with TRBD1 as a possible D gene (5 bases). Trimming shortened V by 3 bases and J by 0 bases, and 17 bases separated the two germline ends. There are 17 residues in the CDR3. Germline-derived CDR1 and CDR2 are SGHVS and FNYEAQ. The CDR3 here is CASSFNLGPLMNTEAFF. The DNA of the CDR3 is TGTGCCAGCAGCTTTAACTTGGGGCCGCTGATGAACACTGAAGCTTTCTTT.

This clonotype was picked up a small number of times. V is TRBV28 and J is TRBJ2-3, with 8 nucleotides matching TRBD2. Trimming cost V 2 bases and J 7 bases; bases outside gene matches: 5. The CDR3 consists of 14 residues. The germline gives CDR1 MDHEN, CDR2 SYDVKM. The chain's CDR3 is CASSLPQREHTQYF. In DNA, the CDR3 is TGTGCCAGCAGTTTACCCCAGCGGGAGCATACGCAGTATTTT.

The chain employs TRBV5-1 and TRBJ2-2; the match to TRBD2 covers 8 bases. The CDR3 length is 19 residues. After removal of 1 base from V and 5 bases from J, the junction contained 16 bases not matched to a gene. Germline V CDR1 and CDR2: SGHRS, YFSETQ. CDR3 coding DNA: TGCGCCAGCAGCTTGATCCAAGCGGGGGCCTCCTCGAGGACCGGGGAGCTGTTTTTT. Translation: CASSLIQAGASSRTGELFF.

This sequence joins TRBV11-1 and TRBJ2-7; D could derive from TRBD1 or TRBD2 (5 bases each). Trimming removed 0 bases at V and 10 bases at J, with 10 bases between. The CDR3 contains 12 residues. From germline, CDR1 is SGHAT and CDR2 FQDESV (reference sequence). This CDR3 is CASSLAGDVQYF. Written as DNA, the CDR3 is TGTGCCAGCAGCTTAGCGGGGGATGTTCAGTACTTC.